This entry concerns a single T cell receptor beta chain. Its antigen remains unidentified. This sample stems from a study of OX40 agonist ivuxolimab in advanced cancers. Blood sampling was done at baseline, cycle 4 day 1, and cycle 7 day 1. The J segment lost 0 bases and the V segment lost 4 bases, leaving 8 bases of the junction unmatched. The CDR3 covers 16 residues. The V gene's germline CDR1 is SEHNR and CDR2 FQNEAQ (reference sequence). Findings and limits, study-wide: Low normalized clonal expansion also occurred in some nonresponding patients. The study found among the lowest clonal expansion in partial responders at 0.1-3.0 mg/kg.

TCRdb's table, derived via immunoSEQ multiplex PCR, lists solely in-frame clones and lacks some. Altogether around 90,000 clones are present, about 87% being singletons, with the ten largest covering about 7%. The sequencing here drew on CD4+ or CD8+ T cells sorted from blood, taken in a trial of the OX40 agonist ivuxolimab. This TCR was sampled from an adult with an advanced solid tumor such as melanoma, head and neck, liver or kidney cancer. The chain combines TRBV7-9 with TRBJ2-7; 8 nucleotides align to TRBD2. CDR3 region: CASSSRAGESSYEQYF. The CDR3 coding sequence is TGTGCCAGCAGCTCCCGAGCGGGAGAGAGCTCCTACGAGCAGTACTTC.